One T cell receptor beta chain is described in this entry. Its antigen is not identified. In the PCR, 60 Vbeta and 13 Jbeta primers were used. The repertoire was sequenced with immunoSEQ multiplex PCR; TCRdb's copy has only in-frame clones and lacks some. The table records under 300,000 clones, about 86% of them present only once. This sample was included in a study of cytomegalovirus exposure and HLA in healthy donors. Study information: A preliminary data release comprised roughly 80 million unique TCRs obtained from HLA-typed donors.

General study findings and limits: The productive fraction for most TCR beta V segments was about 90% or about 30% in an earlier analysis. Roughly 170 TCR beta chains were listed as cytomegalovirus-associated.

V was pared by 0 bases and J by 0 bases, with 7 bases between. Germline CDR1 and CDR2: SGHRS and YFSETQ. The CDR3 spans 15 residues. These donors counted as nominally healthy when sampled, but unrecorded immune exposures were likely. What was sequenced was PBMCs. The TCR comes from a woman aged 60-70 years in good health and CMV-seropositive. The V call is TRBV5-1, the J call TRBJ2-1, with D perhaps matching TRBD2 (5 bases). CDR3 DNA: TGCGCCAGCAGCTTGGCTACTAGCTCCTACAATGAGCAGTTCTTC. Its protein product is CASSLATSSYNEQFF.